This T cell receptor beta chain was sequenced during a study of T cells in Graves' hyperthyroidism and ophthalmopathy (dated by TCRdb to between 2018 and 2021). About the study as a whole: To identify TCR V-J signatures that set the groups apart, the researchers used a discovery cohort of more than 95 patients, made up of 43 with Graves' ophthalmopathy and 57 with stable Graves' hyperthyroidism. The study also compared thyroid tissue and blood T-cell repertoires from five or six Graves' hyperthyroidism patients. For training and testing, the 95 to 100 patients in the discovery cohort were randomly divided in a 7:3 ratio. After sampling, hyperthyroidism patients received methimazole starting at 30 mg daily, and ophthalmopathy patients received high-dose intravenous methylprednisolone. According to the paper, TCR Vbeta CDR3 sequencing was carried out on approximately 140 peripheral blood samples, which came from fewer than 50 ophthalmopathy, around 75 hyperthyroidism and roughly 17 progressor patients. Whether ophthalmopathy could be predicted prospectively was tested in an independent validation cohort made up of about 18 hyperthyroidism patients plus 17 patients who later progressed to ophthalmopathy.

Via the germline V gene (reference sequence), CDR1 is LNHDA and CDR2 SQIVND. Including the terminal cysteine and phenylalanine, the CDR3 comprises 17 residues. CDR3 DNA is the only sequence kept; it has 51 bases, read in frame from the first base. The V and J ends are trimmed by 6 bases and 7 bases, leaving 22 bases between them. Graves' hyperthyroidism was defined as stable when no progression to ophthalmopathy occurred over 18 months of follow-up. Hyperthyroidism patients were newly diagnosed, with disease duration under 2 months, and aged 18 to 65 years. The study excluded patients with uncontrolled infections, other autoimmune diseases, pregnancy or lactation. Diagnoses were based on clinical symptoms, serum thyroxine and TRAb, thyroid ultrasound and orbital computed tomography. Trizol reagent was used to extract total RNA, and RNA quality was then checked on an Agilent 2100 Bioanalyzer. This clonotype appeared a few times. Its antigen is still unknown. No much larger clone exists at a distance of one base, and base qualities are not known.

Amplification of TCR beta CDR3 regions was carried out from RNA transcripts. The TCR CDR3 was subjected to a first round of RT-PCR using the HTBI primer set and the Qiagen OneStep RT-PCR kit. Libraries were constructed in a second round of multiplex PCR, after which size selection and purification were performed. Paired-end sequencing of the libraries was performed with 100 bp reads on an Illumina HiSeq2000. In the paper's pipeline: SOAPnuke was used to process the raw data, removing reads that contained adapters or uncalled bases, had a mean Phred below 15, or lacked an exact match to the constant primer or identifier. High-quality paired reads were merged with COPE v1.2.5, and unique nucleotide sequences were defined as clonotypes. Clonotypes were aligned to IMGT TRBV, TRBD and TRBJ reference segments using MiTCR v1.1. The analysis included only V-J combinations with a frequency above 0.0001, which together covered 99% to 99.2% of the repertoires. The TCS score was defined as F50 (clonal expansion) divided by E x V (chaos), with BLOSUM62-based TCRdist calculated between CDR3 peptides within each V-J. Welch's t-statistics and random forest reduced 500 to 550 V-J features to 10 to 15, which were used in a naive Bayes classifier (R e1071). TCRdb itself trimmed the public reads at Q25 with fastp, ran MiXCR and retained productive beta chains. Each CDR3 protein appears once, grouped with its most common genes and DNA. The V and J calls come from TCRdb's annotation, not from the publication. For this sample the table gives approximately 590,000 distinct CDR3 sequences, of which 40% to 55% were detected only once. 8.2% of the sample is held by the ten biggest clonotypes.

On the study overall, not on this receptor specifically: During validation, the model predicted progression to ophthalmopathy a median of approximately 6.5 months ahead of onset, with around 71% sensitivity and roughly 75% specificity. Ophthalmopathy was separated from stable hyperthyroidism by a 13 V-J signature model, with over 85% sensitivity and roughly 81% specificity obtained in cross-validation and 80%/75% obtained in testing. No statistical method was used to fix the sample size in advance, and group allocation was not hidden from the investigators. Most expanded thyroid clonotypes (frequency above 0.001) were also found in blood, which suggests that blood repertoires may mirror thyroid immune responses.

Sequenced input: peripheral blood or thyroid tissue (not recorded which). The V gene is TRBV19 and the J gene is TRBJ1-6; the best D guess is TRBD1, with 5 bases matching. This TCR was recovered from a woman aged 18-29 years with Graves' hyperthyroidism. Donor details come from another sample of the same person, matched by shared clones. Here the CDR3 is given as CASSPADRAEGNSPLHF. The nucleotide sequence is given as TGTGCCAGTAGCCCTGCCGACCGGGCCGAGGGGAATTCACCCCTCCACTTT.